This TCR beta chain was captured in a study of OX40 agonist ivuxolimab in advanced cancers. Trimming took off 2 bases at V and 10 bases at J, with 8 bases between the two ends. The CDR3 sequence is 11 residues long. Germline V gives CDR1 SGHTS, CDR2 YDEGEE. The table came from immunoSEQ multiplex PCR; TCRdb's copy has only in-frame clones and leaves some out. The sample includes approximately 14,000 clones, approximately 84% of them seen just once. The study, taken as a whole, reports: People who partly responded at 0.1-3.0 mg/kg had some of the least clonal expansion seen.

This clone appeared a few times. Antigen specificity is unknown. The source material was CD4+ or CD8+ T cells sorted from blood, sampled in a trial of the OX40 agonist ivuxolimab. V usage is TRBV5-8 and J usage is TRBJ2-3; the D is unclear. The sequence derives from an adult with an advanced solid tumor such as melanoma, head and neck, liver or kidney cancer. DNA for the CDR3: TGTGCCAGCAGCTTTACTCGGTCGCAGTATTTT. It yields the protein CASSFTRSQYF.